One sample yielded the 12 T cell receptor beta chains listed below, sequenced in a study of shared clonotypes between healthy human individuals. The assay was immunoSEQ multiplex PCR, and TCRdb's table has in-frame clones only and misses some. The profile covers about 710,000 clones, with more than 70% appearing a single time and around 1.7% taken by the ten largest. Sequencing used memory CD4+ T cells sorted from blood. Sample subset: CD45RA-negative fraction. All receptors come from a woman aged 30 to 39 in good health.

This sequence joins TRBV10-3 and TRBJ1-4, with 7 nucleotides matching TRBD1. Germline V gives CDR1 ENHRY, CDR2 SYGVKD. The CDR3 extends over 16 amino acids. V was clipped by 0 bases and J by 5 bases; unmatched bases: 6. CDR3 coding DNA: TGTGCCATCAGTGAGTCTAAGGGGGCCGTGAATGAAAAACTGTTTTTT. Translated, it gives CAISESKGAVNEKLFF.

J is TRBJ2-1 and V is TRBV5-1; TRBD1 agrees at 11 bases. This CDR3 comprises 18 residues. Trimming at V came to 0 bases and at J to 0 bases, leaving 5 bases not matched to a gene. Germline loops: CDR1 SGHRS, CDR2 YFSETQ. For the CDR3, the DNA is TGCGCCAGCAGCTTGGAGGGGACAGGGGGTTTCTCCTACAATGAGCAGTTCTTC. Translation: CASSLEGTGGFSYNEQFF. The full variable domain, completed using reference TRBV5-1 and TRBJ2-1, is KAGVTQTPRYLIKTRGQQVTLSCSPISGHRSVSWYQQTPGQGLQFLFEYFSETQRNKGNFPGRFSGRQFSNSRSEMNVSTLELGDSALYLCASSLEGTGGFSYNEQFFGPGTRLTVL.

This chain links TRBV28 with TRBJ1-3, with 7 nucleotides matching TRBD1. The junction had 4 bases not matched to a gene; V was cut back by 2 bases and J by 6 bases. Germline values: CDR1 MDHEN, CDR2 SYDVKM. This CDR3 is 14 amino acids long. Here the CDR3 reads CASSLPQGENTIYF. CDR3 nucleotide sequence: TGTGCCAGCAGTTTACCCCAGGGGGAAAACACCATATATTTT.

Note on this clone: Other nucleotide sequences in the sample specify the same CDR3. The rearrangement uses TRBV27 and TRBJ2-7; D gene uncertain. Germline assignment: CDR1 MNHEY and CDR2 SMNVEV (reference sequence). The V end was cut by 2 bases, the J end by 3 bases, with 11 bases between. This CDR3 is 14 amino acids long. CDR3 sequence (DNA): TGTGCCAGCAGTTTAAGGGCAGGCTACTACGAGCAGTACTTC. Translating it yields CASSLRAGYYEQYF.

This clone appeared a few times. Written as DNA, the CDR3 is TGTGCCAGCAGTTACCGCCGGGACAGCAATCAGCCCCAGCATTTT. It specifies CASSYRRDSNQPQHF. The V call is TRBV6-6, the J call TRBJ1-5, with D maybe TRBD1 (5 bases). Trimming took off 2 bases at V and 1 base at J, with 9 bases between the two ends. The V gene's germline CDR1 is MNHNY and CDR2 SVGAGI (reference sequence). The CDR3 spans 15 residues.

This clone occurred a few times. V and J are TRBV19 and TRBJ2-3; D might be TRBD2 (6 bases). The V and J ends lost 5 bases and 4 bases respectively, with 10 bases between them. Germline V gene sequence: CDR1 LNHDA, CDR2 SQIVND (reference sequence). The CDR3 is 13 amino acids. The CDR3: CASSVGGADTQYF. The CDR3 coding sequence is TGTGCCAGTAGTGTGGGGGGAGCAGATACGCAGTATTTT.

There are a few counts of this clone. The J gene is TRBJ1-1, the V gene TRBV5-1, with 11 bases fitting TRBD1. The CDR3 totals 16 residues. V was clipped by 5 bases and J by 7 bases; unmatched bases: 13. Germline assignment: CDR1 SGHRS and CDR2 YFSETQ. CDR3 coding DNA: TGCGCCAGCAGGCGCCCCGGGACAGGGGGGCTAAATGAAGCTTTCTTT. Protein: CASRRPGTGGLNEAFF.

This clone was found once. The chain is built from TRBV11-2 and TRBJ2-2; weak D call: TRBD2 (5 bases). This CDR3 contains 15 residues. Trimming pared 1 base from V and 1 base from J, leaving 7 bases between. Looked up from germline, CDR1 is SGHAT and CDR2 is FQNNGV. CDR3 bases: TGTGCCAGCAGCTTAGGGAGGTTGAACACCGGGGAGCTGTTTTTT. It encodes CASSLGRLNTGELFF.

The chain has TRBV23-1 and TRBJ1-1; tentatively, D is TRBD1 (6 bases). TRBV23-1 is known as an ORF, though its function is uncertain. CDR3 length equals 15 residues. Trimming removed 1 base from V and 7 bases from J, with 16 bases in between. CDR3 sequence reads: CASSQLVGGANEAFF. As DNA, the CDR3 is TGCGCCAGCAGTCAATTGGTCGGGGGGGCGAATGAAGCTTTCTTT.

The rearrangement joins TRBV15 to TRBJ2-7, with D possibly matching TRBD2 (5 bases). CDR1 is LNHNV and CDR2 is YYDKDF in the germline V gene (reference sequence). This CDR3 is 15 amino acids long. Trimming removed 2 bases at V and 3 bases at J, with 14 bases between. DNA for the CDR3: TGTGCCACCAGCAGAATCGACCGGGATCACTACGAGCAGTACTTC. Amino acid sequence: CATSRIDRDHYEQYF.

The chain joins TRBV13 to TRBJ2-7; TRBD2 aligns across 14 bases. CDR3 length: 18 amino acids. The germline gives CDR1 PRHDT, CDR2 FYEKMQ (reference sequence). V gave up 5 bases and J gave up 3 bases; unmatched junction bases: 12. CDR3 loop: CASSRYGTSGRLDYEQYF. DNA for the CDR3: TGTGCCAGCAGCCGGTACGGGACTAGCGGGAGACTCGACTACGAGCAGTACTTC. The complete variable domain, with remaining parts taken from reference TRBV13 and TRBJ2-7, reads AAGVIQSPRHLIKEKRETATLKCYPIPRHDTVYWYQQGPGQDPQFLISFYEKMQSDKGSIPDRFSAQQFSDYHSELNMSSLELGDSALYFCASSRYGTSGRLDYEQYFGPGTRLTVT.

In DNA, the CDR3 is TGTGCCAGCAGTACATCCCCCCTAGCGGGAGCCCCCCGCGAGCAGTACTTC. Translated, it gives CASSTSPLAGAPREQYF. This chain uses TRBV28 with TRBJ2-7, with 10 bases that match TRBD2. The CDR3 is 17 residues long. Germline V lookup: CDR1 MDHEN, CDR2 SYDVKM. V shed 5 bases, J shed 6 bases, and the junction held 16 bases outside the gene matches.